This TCR beta chain was obtained from a study of blood T cell repertoires in COVID-19. About the study: Samples representing acute and convalescent COVID-19 were sourced from the United States, Italy and Spain. Sources were T cells, B-cell-depleted T cells, or PBMCs; the material itself was cDNA or gDNA.

V lost 7 bases and J lost 4, with 16 bases in between. Germline V gene sequence: CDR1 MDHEN, CDR2 SYDVKM. The CDR3 totals 14 residues. Authors' analysis steps: Quantification of nucleated cells was approximated via reference gene primer amplification. Assay used: immunoSEQ multiplex PCR; TCRdb lists only in-frame clones, some missing. The V and J calls and clone size were taken over from that table, and D and trimming were inferred from the DNA. The sample lists about 60,000 clones, about 82% occurring once. This clone was counted only a few times. The TCR comes from a human donor in a cohort sampled during active COVID-19. This rearrangement joins TRBV28 to TRBJ1-2; D call uncertain. The sample comprised peripheral blood. CDR3 sequence reads: CASTILGGGYGYTF. Written as DNA, the CDR3 is TGTGCCAGCACCATTCTCGGTGGCGGCTATGGCTACACCTTC.